One and the same sample provided the 6 T cell receptor beta chains below, sequenced in a study of blood T cell repertoires in COVID-19. Assay: immunoSEQ multiplex PCR; the TCRdb copy retains only in-frame clones and omits some. This sample has around 280,000 clones, with around nine tenths found just once. Sequencing was done on a sample of PBMCs or T cells enriched from blood (not recorded which). These receptors were obtained from a woman between 35 and 50 years old who had recovered from COVID-19.

The count of this clone is one. The chain carries TRBV11-1 and TRBJ2-1; TRBD2 matches 7 bases. J gave up 2 bases and V 1 base, and 5 bases lay outside the gene matches. CDR1 is SGHAT and CDR2 is FQDESV in the germline V gene (reference sequence). This CDR3 is 16 amino acids long. The CDR3, as DNA: TGTGCCAGCAGCTTAGGACGGCTAGCGGCCTACAATGAGCAGTTCTTC. It is translated as CASSLGRLAAYNEQFF.

Here the CDR3 reads CATSSPRERLRYGYTF. CDR3 DNA: TGTGCCACCAGTTCCCCCCGGGAGCGGCTTCGCTATGGCTACACCTTC. The chain employs TRBV24-1 and TRBJ1-2, with unresolved D. V lost 6 bases and J 4 bases, leaving 20 bases between the germline ends. This CDR3 region has 16 residues. Germline CDR1 KGHDR, CDR2 SFDVKD.

This rearrangement joins TRBV19 to TRBJ2-2, with 10 bases fitting TRBD1. The CDR3 covers 14 residues. With 11 bases clipped from V and 3 bases from J, the junction kept 6 bases outside the gene matches. CDR1 and CDR2 (germline): LNHDA, SQIVND (reference sequence). CDR3 in amino acids: CAPCGTGDTGELFF. DNA of the CDR3: TGTGCCCCCTGCGGGACAGGGGACACCGGGGAGCTGTTTTTT.

V and J are TRBV19 and TRBJ2-1, with 14 positions matching TRBD2. The CDR3 sequence is 15 residues long. Per germline, CDR1 LNHDA and CDR2 SQIVND (reference sequence). Germline trimming cut 4 bases from V and 6 bases from J; bases unmatched to any gene: 2. CDR3 DNA: TGTGCCAGTAGTAGCGGGACTAGCGGGAGCAATGAGCAGTTCTTC. As protein: CASSSGTSGSNEQFF.

The V call is TRBV7-2, the J call TRBJ2-7; TRBD2 is a possible D gene (6 bases). In germline, CDR1 is SGHTA, CDR2 FQGNSA. The CDR3 is 13 amino acids. The V gene lost 4 bases and the J gene lost 11 bases, with 18 bases spanning the gap. This chain's CDR3 is CASSSARLDQKYF. In nucleotides, the CDR3 is TGTGCCAGCAGCTCAGCCCGACTAGATCAGAAGTACTTC.

The chain carries TRBV7-2 and TRBJ2-2; D is undetermined. Germline V gives CDR1 SGHTA, CDR2 FQGNSA. This CDR3 region has 13 residues. Trimming stripped 1 base from V and 3 bases from J, with 3 bases between. CDR3 DNA sequence: TGTGCCAGCAGCTTAGACTACACCGGGGAGCTGTTTTTT. The encoded protein is CASSLDYTGELFF.